This TCR beta chain was identified during a study of Ad26.COV2.S vaccination and SARS-CoV-2 variants. Study conclusions and caveats: Measurements of TCR breadth and depth may have given underestimates of the total T cell responses.

CDR3 length equals 14 residues. Per the germline V gene, CDR1 is GTSNPN and CDR2 is SVGIG (reference sequence). V lost 2 bases and J lost 8; bases outside the gene matches: 6. The protocol was immunoSEQ multiplex PCR, while the TCRdb copy is restricted to in-frame clones and leaves out a portion. Of roughly 350,000 clones listed, roughly 90% are singletons. A note on this clone: Its cognate antigen is unknown.

The treatment here: about 20 received Ad26.COV2.S at low or high dose, single or two shots; several received placebo; per-sample allocation not given. Samples came from day 63 after the first vaccine or placebo injection. Boston hosted the donor, who was an adult aged 18-55 years. The source was peripheral blood, collected in a trial of Ad26.COV2.S vaccine versus placebo. This chain joins TRBV30 and TRBJ1-6, with 7 positions matching TRBD1. This receptor was taken from a person aged 18-65 years who received the Ad26.COV2.S COVID-19 vaccine or a placebo. The CDR3 bases are TGTGCCTGGAGTAGAAACAGGGGTGATTCACCCCTCCACTTT. Protein: CAWSRNRGDSPLHF.